These 8 T cell receptor beta chains share one sample of origin, sequenced in a study of vaccination and CD4 T cells after COVID-19 (dated by TCRdb to 2022 to 2024). The library came from PCR. Sequencing took place on an Illumina iSeq 100. TCRdb trimmed public reads at Q25 via fastp, called clones via MiXCR and kept in-frame beta chains. Rows with one shared CDR3 protein collapse into an entry with the most common genes and DNA. This sample comprises over 20,000 distinct CDR3 sequences, under 60% of them detected only once. 1% to 1.4% of the sample is taken by the ten largest. The sequenced sample was CD4+ T cells from blood, obtained before SARS-CoV-2 vaccination. These receptor sequences come from a human donor who had recovered from COVID-19.

The J gene is TRBJ1-2, the V gene TRBV5-4; 10 nucleotides line up with TRBD1. The germline gives CDR1 SGHNT, CDR2 YYREEE (reference sequence). The V gene end was trimmed by 4 bases and the J gene end by 13 bases; junction bases not matched to a gene: 7. This CDR3 has 12 amino acids. CDR3 in amino acids: CASSRGQGVFTF. As DNA, the CDR3 is TGTGCCAGCAGCCGAGGACAGGGGGTTTTCACCTTC. The full variable domain, its missing parts supplied by reference TRBV5-4 and TRBJ1-2, is ETGVTQSPTHLIKTRGQQVTLRCSSQSGHNTVSWYQQALGQGPQFIFQYYREEENGRGNFPPRFSGLQFPNYSSELNVNALELDDSALYLCASSRGQGVFTFGSGTRLTVV.

The V and J genes are TRBV19 and TRBJ1-2; D gene uncertain. The CDR3 length is 16 residues. V shed 5 bases and J shed 2 bases, with 18 bases lying between them. Per germline, CDR1 LNHDA and CDR2 SQIVND (reference sequence). This CDR3 reads CASSFVSADSNYGYTF. Written as DNA, the CDR3 is TGTGCCAGTAGTTTTGTTTCGGCAGACTCAAACTATGGCTACACCTTC.

The sample holds a few counts of this clonotype. The gene calls are TRBV19 and TRBJ2-4, with a possible D match to TRBD2 (7 bases). Trimming shortened V by 2 bases and J by 0 bases, and 20 bases separated the two germline ends. Germline assignment: CDR1 LNHDA and CDR2 SQIVND (reference sequence). The CDR3 consists of 19 residues. The CDR3 region is CASSIIRGGLGIAKNIQYF. CDR3 nucleotides: TGTGCCAGTAGTATAATCAGGGGAGGACTAGGGATAGCCAAAAACATTCAGTACTTC.

The rearrangement links TRBV6-5 to TRBJ1-1, with D unresolved. Germline V gene lookup returns CDR1 MNHEY and CDR2 SVGAGI. The CDR3 totals 15 residues. V was cut by 0 bases and J by 6 bases, with 14 bases left in between. The CDR3 DNA reads as TGTGCCAGCAGTTACTCTTCCAGGTCTGGCGCTGAAGCTTTCTTT. Residues: CASSYSSRSGAEAFF.

The chain combines TRBV18 with TRBJ1-3; D gene unclear. Germline V gene sequence: CDR1 KGHSH, CDR2 LQKENI. With 3 bases removed from V and 0 bases from J, the gap between germline ends came to 18 bases. CDR3 size: 18 residues. CDR3 bases: TGTGCCAGCTCACCCACCACGGGGAGGGCTAACTCTGGAAACACCATATATTTT. This codes for CASSPTTGRANSGNTIYF. Full variable domain (rest looked up from reference TRBV18 and TRBJ1-3): NAGVMQNPRHLVRRRGQEARLRCSPMKGHSHVYWYRQLPEEGLKFMVYLQKENIIDESGMPKERFSAEFPKEGPSILRIQQVVRGDSAAYFCASSPTTGRANSGNTIYFGEGSWLTVV.

V and J are TRBV12-3 or TRBV12-4 and TRBJ1-5; unclear D gene. V was shortened by 3 bases and J by 3 bases, with 6 bases between the two germline ends. The CDR3 covers 13 residues. CDR3 DNA sequence: TGTGCCAGCAGTTTGACCATCAATCAGCCCCAGCATTTT. This encodes CASSLTINQPQHF.

J is TRBJ2-5 and V is TRBV7-9; 9 nucleotides agree with TRBD2. V gave up 0 bases and J gave up 3 bases; unmatched junction bases: 5. CDR1 is SEHNR and CDR2 is FQNEAQ in the germline V gene (reference sequence). There are 16 residues in the CDR3. The CDR3 DNA is TGTGCCAGCAGCTTAGCGCTGACTAGCGGAGAAGAGACCCAGTACTTC. Its translation: CASSLALTSGEETQYF. The complete variable domain, with remaining parts taken from reference TRBV7-9 and TRBJ2-5, reads DTGVSQNPRHKITKRGQNVTFRCDPISEHNRLYWYRQTLGQGPEFLTYFQNEAQLEKSRLLSDRFSAERPKGSFSTLEIQRTEQGDSAMYLCASSLALTSGEETQYFGPGTRLLVL.

This rearrangement joins TRBV4-1 to TRBJ1-5; 7 bases align to TRBD1. There are 15 residues in the CDR3. Germline V gene lookup returns CDR1 MGHRA and CDR2 YSYEKL. V shed 0 bases and J 6 bases; nucleotides not matched to a gene: 5. CDR3 amino acids: CASSQDQQGGQPQHF. CDR3 coding DNA: TGCGCCAGCAGCCAAGATCAGCAGGGGGGTCAGCCCCAGCATTTT.